This is a list of T cell receptor beta chains from one sample in a study of cytomegalovirus exposure and HLA in healthy donors. Sequenced by immunoSEQ multiplex PCR; TCRdb stores in-frame clones only, minus some. Of about 250,000 clones in the sample, roughly 87% were seen once. The sequenced sample was PBMCs. These receptors were taken from a man aged 18 to 30 in good health and CMV-seropositive. CDR3s include the opening cysteine and the closing phenylalanine or tryptophan. The D gene is left open where the match is weak. Only part of the rows carry a size: once, few, many, or a class if the clone is expanded.

abundance	v_gene	j_gene	d_gene	CDR3nt	CDR3aa
.	TRBV4-1	TRBJ2-7	TRBD1	TGCGCCAGCAGCCAAGGACAGGGTGGGACCTACGAGCAGTACTTC	CASSQGQGGTYEQYF
.	TRBV4-1	TRBJ2-2	.	TGCGCCAGCAGCCAAGGACTTATAGCCGGGGAGCTGTTTTTT	CASSQGLIAGELFF
.	TRBV2	TRBJ2-7	TRBD1	TGTGCCAGCAGAACGGACAGGGGGTTTTACGAGCAGTACTTC	CASRTDRGFYEQYF
.	TRBV13	TRBJ2-6	TRBD1	TGTGCCAGCAGCCTCGTGCCGGGACAGGGGATCTCGGGGGCCAACGTCCTGACTTTC	CASSLVPGQGISGANVLTF
.	TRBV15	TRBJ1-5	.	TGTGCCACCAGCAGTGCCAGTAGCAATCAGCCCCAGCATTTT	CATSSASSNQPQHF
few	TRBV4-1	TRBJ2-2	TRBD2	TGCGCCAGCAGCCGCCCGGGACTAGCGGACACCGGGGAGCTGTTTTTT	CASSRPGLADTGELFF
.	TRBV7-2	TRBJ1-2	.	TGTGCCAGCAGCTCACTTAGTGCCGGCTACACCTTC	CASSSLSAGYTF
.	TRBV9	TRBJ2-3	TRBD2	TGTGCCAGCAGCCCACGGGAGGGCACAGATACGCAGTATTTT	CASSPREGTDTQYF
.	TRBV7-2	TRBJ2-5	TRBD2	TGTGCCAGCAGCTTAGTCCCTCCTAGCGGGAGTATGGAGACCCAGTACTTC	CASSLVPPSGSMETQYF
.	TRBV19	TRBJ1-5	.	TGTGCCAGTATGTCCGAGCACTATAGCAATCAGCCCCAGCATTTT	CASMSEHYSNQPQHF
.	TRBV30	TRBJ2-4	.	TGTGCCTGGAGCCCCGGGCGAGAAAACATTCAGTACTTC	CAWSPGRENIQYF
.	TRBV27	TRBJ2-2	.	TGTGCCAGCACCCGGACAGCCACCGGGGAGCTGTTTTTT	CASTRTATGELFF
.	TRBV27	TRBJ2-1	.	TGTGCCAGCAGATCCGCTATGGGGATTTACAATGAGCAGTTCTTC	CASRSAMGIYNEQFF
.	TRBV29-1	TRBJ2-7	.	TGCAGCGTTTCCACGGGCTCCTACGAGCAGTACTTC	CSVSTGSYEQYF
.	TRBV19	TRBJ2-7	.	TGTGCCAGTAGTAACCTTAACTACGAGCAGTACTTC	CASSNLNYEQYF
.	TRBV5-6	TRBJ2-7	TRBD1	TGTGCCAGCAGCTTGGGACAGGGCGCCTACGAGCAGTACTTC	CASSLGQGAYEQYF
.	TRBV29-1	TRBJ1-1	TRBD1	TGCAGCGTTCCCGGACAGGGACTAGGGAACACTGAAGCTTTCTTT	CSVPGQGLGNTEAFF
.	TRBV30	TRBJ2-1	.	TGTGCCTGGAGTGGCTTCAGGGGAGTCACTTACAATGAGCAGTTCTTC	CAWSGFRGVTYNEQFF
.	TRBV27	TRBJ1-2	TRBD1	TGTGCCACCCGGACAGGGGGGATCTATGGCTACACCTTC	CATRTGGIYGYTF
.	TRBV20-1	TRBJ1-3	.	TGCAGTGCTAGAGCGCGAAACACCATATATTTT	CSARARNTIYF
.	TRBV2	TRBJ2-7	TRBD2	TGTGCCAGCAGCCCGGGGGGACAGGAGGTAGCGGGAGGATCCTACGAGCAGTACTTC	CASSPGGQEVAGGSYEQYF
.	TRBV6-1	TRBJ2-7	.	TGTGCCAGCAGTCCATTTGGGGGGGCCAACGAGCAGTACTTC	CASSPFGGANEQYF
.	TRBV7-6	TRBJ2-3	.	TGTGCCAGCAGCTCCCTGGTAGCAGATACGCAGTATTTT	CASSSLVADTQYF
few	TRBV6-1	TRBJ1-2	TRBD1	TGTGCCAGCGTCCGGACAGGGGGCTATGGCTACACCTTC	CASVRTGGYGYTF
.	TRBV19	TRBJ1-5	.	TGTGCCAGTAGTATCCTGGGCAATCAGCCCCAGCATTTT	CASSILGNQPQHF
few	TRBV2	TRBJ2-7	TRBD2	TGTGCCAGCAGGCGGCGGGAGGGCTACGAGCAGTACTTC	CASRRREGYEQYF